This T cell receptor (beta chain) was sequenced for a study of graft-versus-host responses after intestinal transplantation. Whole-study context: Among the recipients, all got anti-thymocyte globulin induction and then tacrolimus and steroids for around 3 years.

Broader study findings: Some patients had graft-donor T cell macrochimerism, and their allografts showed high graft-versus-host to host-versus-graft clonal ratios. Recipient marrow harbored GvH clones, some of which surfaced first in ileum or blood. Peak circulating GvH clone levels were associated with early post-transplant HvG declines.

Remarks on this clone: What it recognizes is unknown.

Lamina propria and intraepithelial lymphocytes were released by processing graft tissue. Germline CDR1 is MDHEN and CDR2 is SYDVKM. V was trimmed by 2 bases and J by 5 bases, leaving 15 bases between them. The CDR3 is made up of 15 amino acids. Assay: immunoSEQ multiplex PCR; the TCRdb copy retains only in-frame clones and omits some. The sample lists about 15,000 clones, over 70% occurring once. Sequencing used ileum tissue, obtained 14 days after transplant. This receptor was obtained from a human patient who received an intestinal transplant, so some T cells may come from the graft donor. This chain joins TRBV28 and TRBJ1-2; D call uncertain. The CDR3 region has the DNA TGTGCCAGCAGTTTAGAACAAGCTTGGGTTTATGGCTACACCTTC. Translating gives CASSLEQAWVYGYTF.